The T cell receptor (beta chain) under discussion was sequenced for a study of long-term antiretroviral therapy in people with HIV (dated by TCRdb to about 2022). Regarding the research as a whole: The earliest samples were collected about a decade before the 2015 WHO recommendation for immediate ART, when ART was typically delayed until CD4 counts fell. Of the approximately 28 participants with HIV, about a dozen were female. A retrospective serial study tested whether changes in peripheral blood TRB repertoire composition and diversity were associated with ART initiation and durable HIV suppression. No cross-contamination during QIAcube processing turned up in test extractions that ran a monoclonal T-cell line alongside 30 to 40 polyclonal samples. The cohort contributed about 200 cryopreserved PBMC samples from 30 adults with confirmed HIV infection, collected serially over a mean of 6 years (range 1-12).

This clone was counted only a few times. Its antigen remains undetermined. No per-base quality is available; no much larger clone lies one base away. Broader findings and caveats from the paper: Expanded TRB clones identified before ART initiation dominated the repertoire at all time points, although this dominance fluctuated and declined in many PLHIV after ART. No data were available on ART adherence, viral resistance or therapy changes, limiting inferences about post-ART repertoire changes. Narrower CDR3 length ranges were observed in HIV repertoires than in controls, and an antigen-experienced repertoire with only a slight naive shift after ART was suggested by the network structure. The samples were dated from about 2003 to 2018, and the ART regimens that were used may be less effective than current ART regimens. Because PBMC availability was limited, only the TCR beta chain was sequenced, with no alpha chain pairing. Unsorted PBMC were profiled instead of sorted CD4+ and CD8+ T cells because pre-ART samples had limited cell numbers. Starting ART was linked to a significant rise in TRB diversity, yet even with long-term ART the diversity remained significantly lower than in transplant donor controls.

The immunoSEQ hsTCRB v3.0 assay was used at survey level resolution for TRB variable region sequencing. The target sequencing depth for TRB was about 40,000-50,000 T-cell genomes per sample. TRB libraries were pooled and sequenced on an Illumina MiSeq using a v3 150-cycle kit. From the authors' description of their analysis: Repertoire analysis was performed in R inside a reproducible Nextflow workflow that covered QC, data transformation and analysis. LymphoSeq2, an R package for AIRR-Seq data exploration, was used to implement custom analyses. After excluding a few samples that yielded fewer than 5000 total TRB sequences, 150 to 200 HIV repertoires remained for analysis. Of the roughly 180 retained HIV repertoires, about 61 were collected before and around 130 after ART initiation. Repertoires were downsampled to 5000 TRB nucleotide sequences, and summary statistics were averaged over 100 downsampling iterations. The analysis kept only TRB sequences whose CDR3 regions were at least seven amino acids long. Two measures captured diversity: a Shannon entropy-derived clonality score and the Gini coefficient. Repertoire networks linked the top 5000 CDR3 amino acid sequences whenever two sequences differed by an edit distance of one. For TRB CDR3 amino acid sequences, antigen specificity groups and MHC restriction were predicted with GLIPH2. Known CMV, EBV, HIV or tissue antigen associations were flagged by matching CDR3 amino acid sequences against VDJdb and McPAS-TCR. Pre-ART, post-ART and control groups were compared with Wilcoxon signed-rank tests and Holm-Bonferroni correction. TCRdb's version of the immuneACCESS table is confined to in-frame rearrangements and falls short of the full clone set. An unresolved V gene accounts for under half of the shortfall where checked; the remainder is of unknown origin. V, J and clone size are taken as reported in that table, and D and trimming were inferred from the DNA itself. The sample table records tens of thousands of clones; about 85% of these occur just once. The ten largest clones take up about 9.5% of the sample.

The germline V gene encodes CDR1 LGHNA and CDR2 YNFKEQ. The germline ends are 11 bases apart after V is trimmed by 3 bases and J by 3 bases. Spanning cysteine to phenylalanine, the CDR3 consists of 14 amino acids. The retained sequence is limited to the CDR3, 42 bases, with the frame set at the first base. Inclusion was restricted to participants for whom at least one PBMC sample before ART initiation and at least two post-ART samples were available. Treatment was received in the United States of America by all participants with HIV. Cryopreserved samples of about 0.95-11 million PBMC were thawed and washed before DNA extraction. At the time of the earliest PBMC sample, participants with HIV were aged between roughly 20 and 55 years. PBMC samples were contributed by each participant from 1-4 timepoints before ART initiation and 2-8 timepoints after ART initiation, with a median of 7 samples. For every participant, serial HIV viral load, CD4+ T-cell count, ART history and demographic data were obtained. Genomic DNA was extracted from unsorted PBMC with a Qiagen kit on a QIAcube, with processing performed in batches of 12 samples.

The receptor was derived from a man in his forties with HIV. The chain couples TRBV4-2 to TRBJ1-1; perhaps TRBD1 is the D gene, with 5 bases matching. The input for sequencing was unsorted PBMCs, taken 2.3 years after starting antiretroviral therapy. The CDR3 has the sequence CASSQTRGHTEAFF. The DNA reads TGTGCCAGCAGCCAGACCCGGGGACACACTGAAGCTTTCTTT.